The clone carrying this T cell receptor (beta chain) was seen more than once but under ten times. Its antigen is undetermined. The entry originates in a study of T cells after yellow fever vaccination. Conversion of TCR transcripts into cDNA relied on 5'RACE template switching, which added a universal primer site and UMIs. TCRdb independently ran MiXCR on the 5' RACE reads; one entry per CDR3 protein. The table shows roughly 340,000 distinct CDR3 sequences, with roughly 8.7% occurring only once. This CDR3 comprises 13 residues. The germline CDR1 and CDR2 sequences are SEHNR and FQNEAQ (reference sequence). V lost 6 bases to trimming and J lost 3 bases; unmatched junction nucleotides: 4. Findings of the study overall: Primary-vaccination clones mostly resurfaced post-booster (96% CD4, more than 80% CD8). The CD4 and CD8 compartments had a small share of their clonotypes in common.

The material sequenced was PBMCs, taken on the day of the first yellow fever vaccination. J is TRBJ1-2 and V is TRBV7-9; 7 bases are shared with TRBD1. The sequence derives from a man aged 18 to 35 who received the YFV17D yellow fever vaccine. The CDR3, as DNA: TGTGCCAGCAGTTACCAGGGGGACTATGGCTACACCTTC. Residues: CASSYQGDYGYTF.